The sequence of this TCR beta chain was determined in a study of CXCR3-negative and CXCR3-positive naive CD8 T cells. Study background: The total count of TRB reads reached around 130 million, and each library contributed about 1.5 +/- 0.3 million.

UMI-labeled TRB cDNA libraries were prepared by 5' RACE. TCRdb re-called the 5' RACE reads and catalogs CDR3 proteins one per entry, DNA excluded. This sample's table reports about 110,000 distinct CDR3 sequences. For this clonotype: Its matching antigen is unknown.

A few hundred thousand cells per CD8+ T cell subset were flow-sorted in triplicate. Regarding the study as a whole: Hydrophobicity was higher for TRB CDR3s found in CXCR3-positive naive cells than in CXCR3-negative naive cells.

The origin of this receptor is a human donor in good health. Some clones in this sample may be carry-over from other donors' samples. Sequencing was done on a sample of naive CXCR3+ CD8+ T cells from blood. Regarding subset: CD45RO-CCR7+CD27+CD95- naive CD8+ T cells expressing CXCR3 (TNR3+).

The CDR3 here is CASSPRPSSGAPDTQYF. This chain connects TRBV14 to TRBJ2-3; TCRdb names TRBD2, which stays unverified in the absence of DNA. Germline V CDR1 and CDR2: SGHDN, FVKESK. This CDR3 is 17 amino acids long.